What follows is one TCR beta chain and its context. The target antigen is unknown. TCRdb used MiXCR to reprocess the 5' RACE reads, holding one entry per CDR3 protein. The sample records about 88,000 distinct CDR3 sequences, around 25% being singletons. The CDR3 runs to 13 residues. V lost 1 base, J lost 3 bases, and 10 bases lay in between. Germline-derived CDR1 and CDR2 are DFQATT and SNEGSKA (reference sequence). The sample comes from a study of CD8 T cells in ankylosing spondylitis. The study's findings and limits: Ankylosing spondylitis blood appeared to carry a characteristic TCR beta motif of 7 or 8 highly homologous variants. The clones that were linked to disease were reported to be significantly enriched in matched synovial fluid samples from ankylosing spondylitis patients.

The source of this sequence is a male donor with ankylosing spondylitis or in good health (not recorded which). The sample taken for sequencing was blood, either unsorted or a sorted T cell fraction (not recorded which). The chain combines TRBV20-1 with TRBJ2-7, with D unresolved. CDR3: CSARARRNYEQYF. The CDR3 DNA reads as TGCAGTGCTAGAGCGCGTCGCAACTACGAGCAGTACTTC.